One and the same sample provided the 20 T cell receptor beta chains below, sequenced in a study of blood T cell repertoires in COVID-19. The assay was immunoSEQ multiplex PCR, and TCRdb's table has in-frame clones only and misses some. The table records under 100,000 clones, 65% to 80% of them present only once. The sequencing sample was made of peripheral blood. These receptors came from a woman older than 75 with active or convalescent COVID-19.

The V and J genes are TRBV11-2 and TRBJ2-3; TRBD2 aligns across 8 bases. V shed 2 bases, J shed 6 bases, and the junction held 16 bases outside the gene matches. Germline CDR1 and CDR2: SGHAT and FQNNGV. The CDR3 is made up of 18 amino acids. CDR3 sequence: CASSLSWGTGGRMDTQYF. The DNA for the CDR3 is TGTGCCAGCAGCTTATCGTGGGGTACGGGGGGGCGCATGGATACGCAGTATTTT.

This rearrangement joins TRBV6-5 to TRBJ2-7, with D unresolved. This CDR3 has 13 amino acids. Per the germline V gene, CDR1 is MNHEY and CDR2 is SVGAGI. The V end was cut by 0 bases, the J end by 3 bases, with 6 bases between. The DNA of the CDR3 is TGTGCCAGCAGTTACTCTCCACACTACGAGCAGTACTTC. This translates into CASSYSPHYEQYF.

The chain employs TRBV4-1 and TRBJ1-6, with 8 bases matching TRBD1. Germline assignment: CDR1 MGHRA and CDR2 YSYEKL. V gave up 3 bases and J gave up 7 bases; unmatched junction bases: 5. The CDR3 runs 15 residues. Written as DNA, the CDR3 is TGCGCCAGCAGCCATGCCGACAGGGGAAATTCACCCCTCCACTTT. Translation: CASSHADRGNSPLHF.

The chain couples TRBV6-1 to TRBJ1-3; no firm D call. CDR1 and CDR2 (germline): MNHNS, SASEGT. The CDR3 length is 13 residues. V was trimmed by 3 bases and J by 2 bases, leaving 5 bases between them. CDR3 coding DNA: TGTGCCAGCAGTGACGGAGCTGGAAACACCATATATTTT. Protein sequence: CASSDGAGNTIYF.

CDR3 nucleotides: TGTGCCTGGAGAGGGGGGGCTAATGAAAAACTGTTTTTT. The encoded protein is CAWRGGANEKLFF. The chain links TRBV30 to TRBJ1-4; a weak D match, TRBD1 (6 bases). CDR1 and CDR2 from the germline V gene are GTSNPN and SVGIG (reference sequence). CDR3 length: 13 amino acids. The V gene lost 3 bases and the J gene lost 3 bases, with 8 bases spanning the gap.

This chain links TRBV6-5 with TRBJ2-2; 8 bases fit TRBD2. CDR3 size: 16 residues. In germline, CDR1 is MNHEY, CDR2 SVGAGI. The J segment lost 6 bases and the V segment lost 2 bases, leaving 8 bases of the junction unmatched. As DNA, the CDR3 is TGTGCCAGCAGTTACAGCCGGGGGGGATCCTCCGGGGAGCTGTTTTTT. Translation: CASSYSRGGSSGELFF.

CDR3 loop: CLVLQIPGQGGYGYTF. The CDR3 bases are TGTCTAGTGTTGCAAATCCCGGGACAGGGCGGCTATGGCTACACCTTC. The chain couples TRBV12-5 to TRBJ1-2; 9 bases are a match to TRBD1. From germline, CDR1 is LGHNT and CDR2 FRNRAP. This CDR3 region has 16 residues.

The rearrangement joins TRBV19 to TRBJ1-6; 10 nucleotides match TRBD1. CDR3 length: 14 residues. Trimming took 3 bases from V and 7 from J; bases not matched to a gene: 0. The V gene's germline CDR1 is LNHDA and CDR2 SQIVND (reference sequence). CDR3: CASSMGQGNSPLHF. DNA of the CDR3: TGTGCCAGTAGTATGGGACAGGGGAATTCACCCCTCCACTTT.

This clone showed up just a few times. The V and J genes are TRBV4-3 and TRBJ1-1, with unresolved D. The V end was cut by 1 base, the J end by 5 bases, with 11 bases between. This CDR3 has 14 amino acids. Germline CDR1 and CDR2: LGHNA and YSLEER. The CDR3 loop reads CASSQGNRATEAFF. The CDR3 nucleotides are TGCGCCAGCAGCCAAGGGAACCGAGCGACTGAAGCTTTCTTT.

This clone was counted a few times. The CDR3 sequence: CASSQDRFGTQYF. The CDR3 nucleotides are TGTGCCAGCAGCCAAGATCGGTTCGGTACGCAGTATTTT. V and J are TRBV3-1 (or the pseudogene TRBV3-2) and TRBJ2-3; D ambiguous. This CDR3 is built from 13 residues. V lost 0 bases to trimming and J lost 8 bases, with 9 bases between them. Germline CDR1 LGHDT, CDR2 YNNKEL (reference sequence).

The chain links TRBV20-1 to TRBJ2-1; tentatively, D is TRBD2 (6 bases). The V end was cut by 5 bases, the J end by 10 bases, with 9 bases between. Germline loops: CDR1 DFQATT, CDR2 SNEGSKA (reference sequence). The CDR3 sequence is 10 residues long. CDR3 DNA: TGCAGTGCTCTCAGCGGGGAGCAGTTCTTC. Protein sequence: CSALSGEQFF.

This sequence joins TRBV7-4 and TRBJ2-1, with 9 nucleotides matching TRBD1. Trimming at V came to 7 bases and at J to 9 bases, leaving 4 bases not matched to a gene. Germline lookup yields CDR1 SGHVT and CDR2 SQSDAQ. CDR3 length: 12 residues. DNA of the CDR3: TGTGCCAGCAACAGGGGGCATCCTGAGCAGTTCTTC. Protein product: CASNRGHPEQFF.

The rearrangement links TRBV7-2 to TRBJ1-1, with unresolved D. Deletions cut 5 bases from V and 5 bases from J, with 6 bases between. This CDR3 contains 11 residues. Germline V CDR1 and CDR2: SGHTA, FQGNSA. The DNA of the CDR3 is TGTGCCAGCAGCGTATATACTGAAGCTTTCTTT. This encodes CASSVYTEAFF.

The gene calls are TRBV11-2 and TRBJ1-1; no clear D gene. Germline V lookup: CDR1 SGHAT, CDR2 FQNNGV. Trimming took off 5 bases at V and 0 bases at J, with 13 bases between the two ends. The CDR3 consists of 15 residues. The CDR3 protein is CASSLRHGVNTEAFF. The CDR3 nucleotides read TGTGCCAGCAGCCTTAGACACGGGGTGAACACTGAAGCTTTCTTT.

The gene calls are TRBV5-6 and TRBJ2-7; maybe TRBD1 (5 bases). Trimming stripped 4 bases from V and 0 bases from J, with 8 bases between. Germline V gene lookup returns CDR1 SGHDT and CDR2 YYEEEE. This CDR3 region has 13 residues. CDR3 loop: CASSTDNSYEQYF. In DNA form, the CDR3 reads TGTGCCAGCAGCACGGACAACTCCTACGAGCAGTACTTC.

The V call is TRBV18, the J call TRBJ1-1; D not resolved. Germline assignment: CDR1 KGHSH and CDR2 LQKENI. This CDR3 spans 13 amino acids. V shed 0 bases and J shed 9 bases, with 11 bases lying between them. Here the CDR3 DNA reads TGTGCCAGCTCACCACCGTCCGGGTTGAAAGCTTTCTTT. Translation gives CASSPPSGLKAFF.

The chain joins TRBV2 to TRBJ1-4, with TRBD1 matching 9 bases. The CDR3 sequence is 17 residues long. CDR1 is SNHLY and CDR2 is FYNNEI in the germline V gene. The V and J ends lost 7 bases and 1 base, in that order; junction bases with no gene match: 10. The CDR3 loop is CASNYPDRGETNEKLFF. The CDR3 DNA follows: TGTGCCAGCAATTACCCCGACAGGGGGGAAACTAATGAAAAACTGTTTTTT. Supplemented by reference TRBV2 and TRBJ1-4, the full variable domain reads EPEVTQTPSHQVTQMGQEVILRCVPISNHLYFYWYRQILGQKVEFLVSFYNNEISEKSEIFDDQFSVERPDGSNFTLKIRSTKLEDSAMYFCASNYPDRGETNEKLFFGSGTQLSVL.

This clone was recorded once. The V and J genes are TRBV30 and TRBJ2-5; perhaps TRBD2 as D (6 bases). The germline gives CDR1 GTSNPN, CDR2 SVGIG (reference sequence). V lost 4 bases and J lost 1, with 13 bases in between. There are 14 residues in the CDR3. The CDR3 nucleotides are TGTGCCTGGACTCAAATGGGACTCCAAGAGACCCAGTACTTC. Translation gives CAWTQMGLQETQYF.

The chain uses TRBV2 and TRBJ1-1, with D possibly TRBD1 on 5 matching bases. In germline, CDR1 is SNHLY, CDR2 FYNNEI. The CDR3 contains 13 residues. V gave up 6 bases and J gave up 3 bases, with 11 bases separating them. CDR3 DNA: TGTGCCAGCAGACAGACAGTACACACTGAAGCTTTCTTT. Amino acids: CASRQTVHTEAFF.

This chain joins TRBV19 and TRBJ1-2, with D hard to call. Trimming took 6 bases from V and 2 from J, leaving 7 bases between them. CDR3 length equals 12 residues. Germline CDR1 reads LNHDA; CDR2 reads SQIVND (reference sequence). The CDR3 DNA follows: TGTGCCAGTAGGCGGGAGAACTATGGCTACACCTTC. It translates to CASRRENYGYTF.